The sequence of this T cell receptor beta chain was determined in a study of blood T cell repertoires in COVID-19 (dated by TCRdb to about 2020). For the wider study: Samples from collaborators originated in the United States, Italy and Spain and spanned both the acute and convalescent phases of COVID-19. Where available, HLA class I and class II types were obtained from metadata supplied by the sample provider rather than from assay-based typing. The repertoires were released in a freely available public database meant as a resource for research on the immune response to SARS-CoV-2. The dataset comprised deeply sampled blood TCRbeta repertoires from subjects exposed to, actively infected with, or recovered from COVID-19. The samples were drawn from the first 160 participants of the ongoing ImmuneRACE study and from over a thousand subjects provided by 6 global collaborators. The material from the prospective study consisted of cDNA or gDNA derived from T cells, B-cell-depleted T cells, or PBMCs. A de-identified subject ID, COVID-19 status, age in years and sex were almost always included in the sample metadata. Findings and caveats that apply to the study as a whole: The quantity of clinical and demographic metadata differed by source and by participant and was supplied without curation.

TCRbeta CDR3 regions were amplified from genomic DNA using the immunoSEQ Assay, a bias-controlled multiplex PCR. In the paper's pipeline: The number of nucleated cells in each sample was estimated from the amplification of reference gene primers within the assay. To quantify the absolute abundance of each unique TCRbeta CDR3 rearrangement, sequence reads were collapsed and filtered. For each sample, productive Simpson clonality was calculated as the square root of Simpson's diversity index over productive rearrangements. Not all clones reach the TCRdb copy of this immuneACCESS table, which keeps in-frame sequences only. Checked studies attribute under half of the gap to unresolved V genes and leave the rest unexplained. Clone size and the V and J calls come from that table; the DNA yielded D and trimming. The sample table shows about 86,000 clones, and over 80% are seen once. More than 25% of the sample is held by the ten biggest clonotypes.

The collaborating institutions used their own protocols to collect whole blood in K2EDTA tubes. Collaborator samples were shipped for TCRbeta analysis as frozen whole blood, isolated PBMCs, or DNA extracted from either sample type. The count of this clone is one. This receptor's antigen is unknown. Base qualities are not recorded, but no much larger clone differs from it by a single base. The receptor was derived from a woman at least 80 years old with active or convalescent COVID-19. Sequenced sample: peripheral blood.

The DNA sequence is given as TGCGCCAGCAGCCCCGGACTAGCGGGAGGGGTCGATGAGACCCAGTACTTC. This codes for CASSPGLAGGVDETQYF. The rearrangement joined TRBV5-1 to TRBJ2-5; TRBD2 aligns with 15 central bases. The CDR3 measures 17 amino acids from cysteine to phenylalanine. Kept here is only the CDR3 DNA, which spans 51 bases and is read in frame from base 1. The germline V end is reduced by 4 bases and the J end by 5 bases; junction bases left unmatched: 9. CDR1 and CDR2, per the germline V gene, are SGHRS and YFSETQ. The variable domain in full, with residues beyond the CDR3 obtained from the reference TRBV5-1 and TRBJ2-5 genes, is KAGVTQTPRYLIKTRGQQVTLSCSPISGHRSVSWYQQTPGQGLQFLFEYFSETQRNKGNFPGRFSGRQFSNSRSEMNVSTLELGDSALYLCASSPGLAGGVDETQYFGPGTRLLVL.